A single sample gave rise to the 30 T cell receptor beta chains below, sequenced in a study of CD8 T cells in ankylosing spondylitis. TCRdb re-called the 5' RACE reads with MiXCR, one entry per CDR3 protein. Here the sample spans around 770,000 distinct CDR3 sequences, approximately 12% being singletons. These receptors are not linked to any known antigen. Study findings and constraints: Characteristic, it appeared, of ankylosing spondylitis blood was a TCR beta motif of fewer than 10 highly homologous variants.

The sample was blood, either unsorted or a sorted T cell fraction (not recorded which). These receptor sequences come from a male donor with ankylosing spondylitis.

This clonotype came up a few times. The chain links TRBV28 to TRBJ2-5; D not certain. Per the germline V gene, CDR1 is MDHEN and CDR2 is SYDVKM. This CDR3 has 13 residues. V was shortened by 6 bases and J by 5 bases, with 13 bases between the two germline ends. CDR3 coding DNA: TGTGCCAGCAGAGACGCAAACACGGAGACCCAGTACTTC. Its translation: CASRDANTETQYF.

This clonotype was observed many times. The J gene is TRBJ1-5, the V gene TRBV6-5, with a possible D match to TRBD1 (6 bases). Trimming left V 1 base short and J 7 bases short, with 8 bases between. Germline assignment: CDR1 MNHEY and CDR2 SVGAGI. The CDR3 runs 13 residues. This CDR3 is CASSYYRDQPQHF. Written as DNA, the CDR3 is TGTGCCAGCAGTTACTACAGGGACCAGCCCCAGCATTTT.

This clonotype was detected many times. The V gene is TRBV29-1, the J gene TRBJ1-1; D ambiguous. V was shortened by 4 bases and J by 4 bases, with 13 bases between the two germline ends. The CDR3 sequence is 13 residues long. CDR1 is SQVTM and CDR2 is ANQGSEA in the germline V gene. In nucleotides, the CDR3 is TGCAGCGTTGTGACGGTCTTGGGCACTGAAGCTTTCTTT. This translates into CSVVTVLGTEAFF. The full variable domain, in which reference TRBV29-1 and TRBJ1-1 provide the parts outside the CDR3, is SAVISQKPSRDICQRGTSLTIQCQVDSQVTMMFWYRQQPGQSLTLIATANQGSEATYESGFVIDKFPISRPNLTFSTLTVSNMSPEDSSIYLCSVVTVLGTEAFFGQGTRLTVV.

The chain joins TRBV4-2 to TRBJ2-1; tentative D call: TRBD2 (6 bases). Germline values: CDR1 LGHNA, CDR2 YNFKEQ. The V end lost 0 bases, the J end lost 2 bases, and 11 bases lay between the germline ends. CDR3 size: 16 residues. CDR3 sequence reads: CASSQDRDWAYNEQFF. DNA of the CDR3: TGTGCCAGCAGCCAAGATAGGGACTGGGCCTACAATGAGCAGTTCTTC.

The rearrangement joins TRBV21-1 to TRBJ2-1; no DNA check was done on the table's D call, TRBD1. TRBV21-1 is deemed a pseudogene. The CDR3 has 14 amino acids. CDR3 DNA sequence: TGTGCCAGCAGCAGGGACATCAACCTCGGGGAGCAGTTCTTC. It is translated as CASSRDINLGEQFF.

The chain couples TRBV10-3 to TRBJ1-2, with D hard to call. V lost 11 bases to trimming and J lost 2 bases, with 12 bases between them. The CDR3 consists of 12 residues. CDR1 and CDR2 from the germline V gene are ENHRY and SYGVKD. The CDR3 sequence: CACAGRNYGYTF. The CDR3 nucleotides are TGTGCCTGCGCGGGCCGGAACTATGGCTACACCTTC.

This clonotype was counted a few times. The chain recombines TRBV6-2 or TRBV6-3 with TRBJ1-5; D is uncertain. CDR1 is MNHEY and CDR2 is SVGEGT in the germline V gene. This CDR3 is built from 12 residues. With 2 bases removed from V and 5 bases from J, the gap between germline ends came to 4 bases. DNA of the CDR3: TGTGCCAGCAGTTACGCTTATCAGCCCCAGCATTTT. Protein product: CASSYAYQPQHF.

The table lists this clonotype with a few counts. This sequence joins TRBV4-1 and TRBJ1-1; D gene unclear. The V end was cut by 4 bases, the J end by 5 bases, with 14 bases between. The CDR3 is made up of 14 amino acids. Germline-derived CDR1 and CDR2 are MGHRA and YSYEKL. The CDR3 DNA reads as TGCGCCAGCAGCCTCCTCCTCGAAGGAACTGAAGCTTTCTTT. Translating gives CASSLLLEGTEAFF.

Only a few counts were recorded for this clonotype. CDR3 protein: CASSQGSTGAYNEQFF. CDR3 in DNA: TGTGCCAGCAGCCAGGGGTCGACGGGAGCCTACAATGAGCAGTTCTTC. The chain joins TRBV11-3 to TRBJ2-1; perhaps D is TRBD1 or TRBD2 (6 bases each). The V gene lost 5 bases and the J gene lost 2 bases, with 16 bases spanning the gap. This CDR3 spans 16 amino acids. The germline gives CDR1 SGHNT, CDR2 YENEEA.

In this sample, this clonotype turned up many times. V is TRBV29-1 and J is TRBJ1-1; D perhaps matches TRBD1 (5 bases). V lost 1 base and J lost 5, with 17 bases in between. The CDR3 has 15 amino acids. The germline CDR1 and CDR2 sequences are SQVTM and ANQGSEA. The CDR3 protein is CSVEGGATIQTEAFF. In nucleotides, the CDR3 is TGCAGCGTTGAAGGAGGGGCCACCATCCAAACTGAAGCTTTCTTT.

This clonotype was seen only a few times. J is TRBJ2-3 and V is TRBV20-1; D gene uncertain. V lost 5 bases, J lost 6 bases, and 9 bases lay in between. The CDR3 runs 11 residues. Germline CDR1 DFQATT, CDR2 SNEGSKA (reference sequence). Here the CDR3 DNA reads TGCAGTGCTGCCCAAGGGGATACGCAGTATTTT. Residues: CSAAQGDTQYF.

This clonotype was detected only a few times. The rearrangement uses TRBV12-3 or TRBV12-4 and TRBJ1-2; no clear D gene. V was trimmed by 4 bases and J by 3 bases, leaving 9 bases between them. The length of the CDR3 is 13 residues. CDR3 bases: TGTGCCAGCAGTTCGAATCGCTACTATGGCTACACCTTC. Translated: CASSSNRYYGYTF.

This clonotype was picked up a small number of times. V usage is TRBV6-1 and J usage is TRBJ2-7, with 9 bases fitting TRBD2. The V gene's germline CDR1 is MNHNS and CDR2 SASEGT. This CDR3 has 16 residues. The V gene end was trimmed by 5 bases and the J gene end by 5 bases; junction bases not matched to a gene: 13. CDR3 in amino acids: CASSNSGSPGGDEQYF. The DNA of the CDR3 is TGTGCCAGCAGTAATAGCGGGAGTCCCGGGGGGGACGAGCAGTACTTC.

V is TRBV7-2 and J is TRBJ2-2; 8 nucleotides match TRBD2. CDR1 is SGHTA and CDR2 is FQGNSA in the germline V gene. V lost 5 bases and J lost 6; bases outside the gene matches: 8. This CDR3 is 15 amino acids long. The CDR3 nucleotides read TGTGCCAGCAGCGTGGGACTAGTAAAGGCCGGGGAGCTGTTTTTT. Amino acid sequence: CASSVGLVKAGELFF. Variable domain in full (rest from reference TRBV7-2 and TRBJ2-2): GAGVSQSPSNKVTEKGKDVELRCDPISGHTALYWYRQSLGQGLEFLIYFQGNSAPDKSGLPSDRFSAERTGGSVSTLTIQRTQQEDSAVYLCASSVGLVKAGELFFGEGSRLTVL.

The chain links TRBV20-1 to TRBJ2-7; D remains ambiguous. V lost 3 bases to trimming and J lost 2 bases, with 11 bases between them. Germline V gene sequence: CDR1 DFQATT, CDR2 SNEGSKA (reference sequence). This CDR3 is built from 13 residues. The CDR3: CSASPSTAYEQYF. The CDR3 nucleotides are TGCAGTGCTAGCCCCTCAACAGCCTACGAGCAGTACTTC.

The chain combines TRBV28 with TRBJ2-7; 9 nucleotides agree with TRBD1. This CDR3 contains 15 residues. Trimming removed 3 bases from V and 5 bases from J; junction bases left unmatched: 8. Germline V CDR1 and CDR2: MDHEN, SYDVKM. CDR3 nucleotide sequence: TGTGCCAGCAGTTTGGGGGGACAGGGTATCCACGAGCAGTACTTC. Translating gives CASSLGGQGIHEQYF.

This clonotype turned up a few times. V and J are TRBV27 and TRBJ2-3; D ambiguous. The CDR3 extends over 8 amino acids. V lost 11 bases, J lost 7 bases, and 4 bases lay in between. Germline V CDR1 and CDR2: MNHEY, SMNVEV (reference sequence). The CDR3 DNA is TGTGCCGACAATACGCAGTATTTT. It encodes CADNTQYF.

Only a few counts were recorded for this clonotype. The chain is built from TRBV7-6 and TRBJ2-6; unclear D gene. There are 14 residues in the CDR3. Trimming shortened V by 3 bases and J by 2 bases, and 5 bases separated the two germline ends. From germline, CDR1 is SGHVS and CDR2 FNYEAQ. Here the CDR3 reads CASSFVPGANVLTF. In DNA form, the CDR3 reads TGTGCCAGCAGCTTCGTCCCTGGGGCCAACGTCCTGACTTTC.

This clonotype has ten or more counts. The chain's CDR3 is CASSTGTSGMWDEQFF. As DNA, the CDR3 is TGCGCCAGCAGCACCGGGACTAGCGGGATGTGGGATGAGCAGTTCTTC. J is TRBJ2-1 and V is TRBV5-1; 13 bases are a match to TRBD2. The CDR3 has 16 amino acids. The germline CDR1 and CDR2 sequences are SGHRS and YFSETQ. The V gene end was trimmed by 4 bases and the J gene end by 8 bases; junction bases not matched to a gene: 9.

V is TRBV4-3 and J is TRBJ2-1, with 8 bases lining up with TRBD2. CDR3 length: 14 amino acids. The germline V gene encodes CDR1 LGHNA and CDR2 YSLEER. Unmatched junction bases numbered 11, after V lost 6 bases and J lost 10 bases. The CDR3 loop is CASRRSGGLTEQFF. The DNA for the CDR3 is TGCGCCAGCAGACGCTCGGGGGGGCTAACCGAGCAGTTCTTC.

This clonotype was detected only once. This sequence joins TRBV11-1 and TRBJ2-3; TRBD1 aligns across 7 bases. From germline, CDR1 is SGHAT and CDR2 FQDESV (reference sequence). V was pared by 1 base and J by 5 bases, with 6 bases of the junction left unmatched. The CDR3 covers 15 residues. The CDR3 DNA reads as TGTGCCAGCAGCTTAGTAAGGGGGCGGCGAGATACGCAGTATTTT. Amino acids: CASSLVRGRRDTQYF.

In its sample, this clonotype was seen a few times. This chain joins TRBV5-6 and TRBJ2-1; possible D gene TRBD1, 8 bases. V lost 4 bases to trimming and J lost 2 bases, with 13 bases between them. Looked up from germline, CDR1 is SGHDT and CDR2 is YYEEEE. The CDR3 runs 15 residues. The CDR3 DNA reads TGTGCCAGCAGCCTACAGGGGGGGCCCTACAATGAGCAGTTCTTC. Translation gives CASSLQGGPYNEQFF.

The chain joins TRBV7-9 to TRBJ2-1, with D hard to call. Looked up from germline, CDR1 is SEHNR and CDR2 is FQNEAQ (reference sequence). The V end lost 4 bases, the J end lost 13 bases, and 14 bases lay between the germline ends. This CDR3 is built from 12 residues. The CDR3 nucleotides read TGTGCCAGCAGCTCCGGCGTCGGGCCCCAGTTCTTC. Amino acids: CASSSGVGPQFF.

The CDR3 here is CASRGDRGATGELFF. As DNA, the CDR3 is TGTGCCAGCAGGGGGGACAGGGGAGCGACCGGGGAGCTGTTTTTT. The J gene is TRBJ2-2, the V gene TRBV6-1; 10 nucleotides agree with TRBD1. The V segment lost 6 bases and the J segment 5 bases; nucleotides outside the gene matches: 6. Per the germline V gene, CDR1 is MNHNS and CDR2 is SASEGT. This CDR3 has 15 amino acids.

This clonotype was seen many times. The genes are TRBV6-1 and TRBJ2-1; 10 positions match TRBD2. J lost 11 bases, V lost 6 bases, and 16 bases had no gene match. The length of the CDR3 is 16 residues. The germline V gene has CDR1 MNHNS and CDR2 SASEGT. CDR3 region: CASSRGRLAGESKQFF. For the CDR3, the DNA is TGTGCCAGCAGCCGAGGGAGGCTAGCGGGAGAAAGTAAGCAGTTCTTC.

The chain links TRBV6-5 to TRBJ2-7, with D possibly being TRBD1 (6 bases). The CDR3 length is 12 residues. Trimming pared 6 bases from V and 3 bases from J, leaving 9 bases between. The germline gives CDR1 MNHEY, CDR2 SVGAGI. CDR3 nucleotides: TGTGCCAGCAGGGACAGCTACTACGAGCAGTACTTC. This translates into CASRDSYYEQYF.

This clonotype has ten or more counts. This chain uses TRBV18 with TRBJ1-2, with 8 positions matching TRBD1. V dropped 3 bases and J dropped 6; count of bases not matched to a gene: 9. Germline assignment: CDR1 KGHSH and CDR2 LQKENI. The CDR3 is 15 amino acids. This CDR3 reads CASSPLGQAYDGYTF. CDR3 bases: TGTGCCAGCTCACCGCTGGGACAGGCGTATGATGGCTACACCTTC.

Only a few counts were recorded for this clonotype. This chain joins TRBV20-1 and TRBJ1-4; D uncertain. Per germline, CDR1 DFQATT and CDR2 SNEGSKA (reference sequence). The CDR3 extends over 14 amino acids. Between the trimmed V and J ends, which lost 4 bases and 5 bases, there was a span of 14 bases. The CDR3 nucleotides read TGCAGTGCTAACACACCTCCGGAAAATGAAAAACTGTTTTTT. Residues: CSANTPPENEKLFF.

This chain uses TRBV6-2 or TRBV6-3 with TRBJ1-2; the D is unclear. Germline V gene lookup returns CDR1 MNHEY and CDR2 SVGEGT. The CDR3 has 12 residues. Trimming took off 2 bases at V and 7 bases at J, with 8 bases between the two ends. CDR3 in DNA: TGTGCCAGCAGTTACAGGTCTTTTGGCTACACCTTC. Amino acids: CASSYRSFGYTF.

The rearrangement links TRBV5-5 to TRBJ2-5; the D gene is possibly TRBD2 (6 bases). This CDR3 comprises 15 residues. Germline CDR1 is SGHKS and CDR2 is YYEKEE (reference sequence). Trimming removed 2 bases from V and 10 bases from J, with 21 bases in between. The CDR3 bases are TGTGCCAGCAGCTTACTTAGCGGTTCGGGCATGAACCAGTACTTC. Encoded protein: CASSLLSGSGMNQYF.